One and the same sample provided the 23 T cell receptor beta chains below, sequenced in a study of glioma-infiltrating T cells. TCR alpha and beta CDR3 regions were amplified from RNA using iRepertoire nested multiplex PCR. A single record per CDR3 protein comes from TCRdb applying MiXCR to the multiplex PCR reads. The table lists about 20,000 distinct CDR3 sequences, 20% to 25% of them singletons. Sample: glioma tissue, nonneoplastic brain tissue, or PBMCs (not recorded which). All receptors derive from a human donor with low-grade glioma or glioblastoma, undergoing nonglioma brain surgery, or in good health (not recorded which).

The chain has TRBV7-2 and TRBJ2-2; no clear D gene. Trimming took off 5 bases at V and 0 bases at J, with 7 bases between the two ends. The CDR3 spans 14 residues. In germline, CDR1 is SGHTA, CDR2 FQGNSA. CDR3 DNA sequence: TGTGCCAGCAGCACCCAGGCGAACACCGGGGAGCTGTTTTTT. This sequence encodes CASSTQANTGELFF.

The chain is built from TRBV4-2 and TRBJ2-5; no clear D. V lost 0 bases, J lost 5 bases, and 13 bases lay in between. CDR3 length: 15 amino acids. In germline, CDR1 is LGHNA, CDR2 YNFKEQ. In DNA form, the CDR3 reads TGTGCCAGCAGCCAAGATTTGTCAGGCGGCGAGACCCAGTACTTC. It is translated as CASSQDLSGGETQYF.

This clonotype came up many times. The chain employs TRBV20-1 and TRBJ2-7; 9 bases align to TRBD1. Trimming cost V 5 bases and J 6 bases; bases outside gene matches: 8. CDR3 length: 13 amino acids. The germline CDR1 and CDR2 sequences are DFQATT and SNEGSKA (reference sequence). The DNA for the CDR3 is TGCAGTGCTCCGGGACAGGGCTACGCCGAGCAGTACTTC. Translated, it gives CSAPGQGYAEQYF.

The rearrangement links TRBV3-1 to TRBJ2-1; the D gene is possibly TRBD2 (6 bases). The ends were cut back, 2 bases at V and 3 bases at J, with 8 bases in the middle. Germline CDR1 LGHDT, CDR2 YNNKEL (reference sequence). The length of the CDR3 is 14 residues. The CDR3 coding sequence is TGTGCCAGCAGCCAATTGGACTACTACAATGAGCAGTTCTTC. This encodes CASSQLDYYNEQFF.

This rearrangement joins TRBV28 to TRBJ1-5, with 12 bases matching TRBD1. V shed 1 base and J 6 bases; nucleotides not matched to a gene: 4. Germline V gene sequence: CDR1 MDHEN, CDR2 SYDVKM. This CDR3 region has 16 residues. The CDR3 loop is CASSLSGQGASQPQHF. For the CDR3, the DNA is TGTGCCAGCAGTTTATCGGGACAGGGGGCGAGTCAGCCCCAGCATTTT.

The J gene is TRBJ2-1, the V gene TRBV4-1, with no clear D. Germline-derived CDR1 and CDR2 are MGHRA and YSYEKL. The CDR3 is 13 amino acids. V was pared by 8 bases and J by 5 bases, with 13 bases between. CDR3 nucleotides: TGCGCCAGCGAGAAGGCTGGGGACAATGAGCAGTTCTTC. Residues: CASEKAGDNEQFF.

This clonotype was observed a few times. V usage is TRBV10-3 and J usage is TRBJ1-5; D is uncertain. The CDR3 is made up of 14 amino acids. Germline lookup yields CDR1 ENHRY and CDR2 SYGVKD. V was clipped by 10 bases and J by 0 bases, with 13 bases between them. In DNA, the CDR3 is TGTGCCACCCAGGAGGCCGTTAGCAATCAGCCCCAGCATTTT. This sequence encodes CATQEAVSNQPQHF.

The chain links TRBV5-1 to TRBJ2-3; D might be TRBD2 (6 bases). The CDR3 is made up of 15 amino acids. Germline V lookup: CDR1 SGHRS, CDR2 YFSETQ. The V end lost 1 base, the J end lost 1 base, and 10 bases lay between the germline ends. The CDR3 nucleotides read TGCGCCAGCAGCTTGCAAGGAGGGGGCACAGATACGCAGTATTTT. This encodes CASSLQGGGTDTQYF.

As regards this clonotype: At one boundary the junction diverges from the germline segment, which might be a read error. V is TRBV7-9 and J is TRBJ2-3; D gene uncertain. Looked up from germline, CDR1 is SEHNR and CDR2 is FQNEAQ (reference sequence). The CDR3 has 12 amino acids. The CDR3 nucleotides read TGTGCCGGCAGCTGTAGTACAGATACGCAGTATTTT. It specifies CAGSCSTDTQYF.

Concerning this clonotype itself: An end of the junction differs from the germline gene, which may be a read error. The chain links TRBV27 to TRBJ1-5; a weak D match, TRBD1 (5 bases). Germline V gives CDR1 MNHEY, CDR2 SMNVEV (reference sequence). This CDR3 spans 12 amino acids. Here the CDR3 DNA reads TGTGCCAGCACTTTATCAGGGCGGCCCCAGCATTTT. This translates into CASTLSGRPQHF.

This clonotype was counted ten times or more. The V gene is TRBV7-8, the J gene TRBJ1-1; D may be TRBD1 (5 bases). Trimming pared 2 bases from V and 7 bases from J, leaving 8 bases between. CDR1 is SGHVS, CDR2 FQNEAQ, per germline. The CDR3 runs 12 residues. The CDR3: CASSLKGVEAFF. In DNA, the CDR3 is TGTGCCAGCAGCTTAAAAGGGGTTGAAGCTTTCTTT.

This clonotype was detected many times. This chain connects TRBV20-1 to TRBJ2-7, with D perhaps matching TRBD1 (8 bases). Germline loops: CDR1 DFQATT, CDR2 SNEGSKA (reference sequence). V was pared by 6 bases and J by 2 bases, with 14 bases between. The CDR3 loop spans 13 amino acids. CDR3 region: CSAQGGGTYEQYF. The DNA for the CDR3 is TGCAGTGCACAGGGGGGGGGGACCTACGAGCAGTACTTC.

This clonotype was found many times. The rearrangement joins TRBV11-2 to TRBJ1-4; unclear D gene. Germline V gene sequence: CDR1 SGHAT, CDR2 FQNNGV. CDR3 length: 15 residues. V was pared by 2 bases and J by 0 bases, with 7 bases between. Here the CDR3 reads CASSLMGSTNEKLFF. The DNA of the CDR3 is TGTGCCAGCAGCTTAATGGGATCAACTAATGAAAAACTGTTTTTT.

For this clonotype: A much larger clone is a single base away; this may be a read error. The chain joins TRBV20-1 to TRBJ2-1; 8 bases match TRBD1. CDR1 is DFQATT, CDR2 SNEGSKA, per germline (reference sequence). V shed 6 bases, J shed 11 bases, and the junction held 12 bases outside the gene matches. The CDR3 extends over 13 amino acids. The CDR3 loop is CSAGRTGRNKQFF. The CDR3 bases are TGCAGTGCCGGGCGGACAGGGCGGAATAAGCAGTTCTTC.

This clonotype was seen a handful of times. The chain employs TRBV4-2 and TRBJ1-4, with 10 nucleotides matching TRBD1. There are 14 residues in the CDR3. Per germline, CDR1 LGHNA and CDR2 YNFKEQ. Trimming removed 5 bases from V and 8 bases from J; junction bases left unmatched: 5. CDR3 loop: CASSAGTGDEKLFF. DNA of the CDR3: TGTGCCAGCAGCGCCGGGACAGGGGACGAAAAACTGTTTTTT.

The V call is TRBV3-1, the J call TRBJ1-2, with 7 positions matching TRBD1. Germline V gene data show CDR1 as LGHDT and CDR2 as YNNKEL (reference sequence). Trimming at V came to 6 bases and at J to 0 bases, leaving 7 bases not matched to a gene. The CDR3 is 15 amino acids. The CDR3 reads CASSQGGKANYGYTF. The DNA for the CDR3 is TGTGCCAGCAGTCAGGGGGGGAAGGCTAACTATGGCTACACCTTC.

This clonotype showed up many times. V and J are TRBV4-3 and TRBJ2-3, with D possibly TRBD2 on 5 matching bases. The CDR3 consists of 15 residues. The germline V and J ends were trimmed by 0 bases and 6 bases, with 13 bases remaining between them. Germline V CDR1 and CDR2: LGHNA, YSLEER. The DNA of the CDR3 is TGCGCCAGCAGCCAAGATTGGCTAGCAACGGATACGCAGTATTTT. Its translation is CASSQDWLATDTQYF.

This clonotype appeared a single time. The rearrangement joins TRBV28 to TRBJ2-3; the D gene is possibly TRBD2 (5 bases). The CDR3 covers 16 residues. CDR1 MDHEN and CDR2 SYDVKM come from the germline V gene. The V gene lost 6 bases and the J gene lost 2 bases, with 18 bases spanning the gap. DNA for the CDR3: TGTGCCAGCAGAACGGGCCGGGGTGACAACACAGATACGCAGTATTTT. It codes for CASRTGRGDNTDTQYF. Supplemented by reference TRBV28 and TRBJ2-3, the full variable domain reads DVKVTQSSRYLVKRTGEKVFLECVQDMDHENMFWYRQDPGLGLRLIYFSYDVKMKEKGDIPEGYSVSREKKERFSLILESASTNQTSMYLCASRTGRGDNTDTQYFGPGTRLTVL.

This clonotype occurred many times. The J gene is TRBJ2-7, the V gene TRBV20-1, with D perhaps TRBD2 (6 bases). Germline V lookup: CDR1 DFQATT, CDR2 SNEGSKA (reference sequence). This CDR3 is 13 amino acids long. V was clipped by 3 bases and J by 2 bases, with 11 bases between them. The CDR3 sequence: CSASRGTPYEQYF. DNA of the CDR3: TGCAGTGCTAGTCGGGGGACCCCCTACGAGCAGTACTTC.

The table lists this clonotype with a count of one. With a much larger clone just one base away, this may be a read error. The chain is built from TRBV20-1 and TRBJ2-5, with 7 nucleotides matching TRBD1. In germline, CDR1 is DFQATT, CDR2 SNEGSKA (reference sequence). The length of the CDR3 is 15 residues. CDR3 protein: CSVRDYRDSQETQYF. The DNA of the CDR3 is TGCAGTGTTAGAGACTACCGGGACAGCCAAGAGACCCAGTACTTC.

This clonotype was recorded at least ten times. The J gene is TRBJ2-7, the V gene TRBV4-2; D is perhaps TRBD2 (5 bases). Looked up from germline, CDR1 is LGHNA and CDR2 is YNFKEQ. V lost 0 bases and J lost 4, with 10 bases in between. CDR3 size: 14 residues. CDR3 residues: CASSQDIAGYEQYF. Written as DNA, the CDR3 is TGTGCCAGCAGCCAAGATATCGCGGGTTACGAGCAGTACTTC.

Of note for this clonotype: A single base separates this from a much larger clone, so it may be a read error. V gene TRBV6-6 combines with J gene TRBJ1-4; 10 bases are shared with TRBD1. The CDR3 runs 15 residues. Germline CDR1 and CDR2: MNHNY and SVGAGI (reference sequence). In DNA form, the CDR3 reads TGTGCCGGCAGTTACGGGACAGGGGTTAATGAAAAACTGTTTTTT. Translated, it gives CAGSYGTGVNEKLFF.

This clonotype was recorded only once. This may stem from a read error, because a much larger clone lies one nucleotide away. V gene TRBV7-2 combines with J gene TRBJ1-1, with a possible D match to TRBD1 (6 bases). The V and J ends lost 5 bases and 10 bases respectively, with 14 bases between them. Germline CDR1 and CDR2: SGHTA and FQGNSA. This CDR3 contains 12 residues. Here the CDR3 reads CASSLTGYRAFF. The CDR3 region has the DNA TGTGCCAGCAGCCTGACAGGATATCGAGCTTTCTTT. The whole variable domain, remainder taken from reference TRBV7-2 and TRBJ1-1, is GAGVSQSPSNKVTEKGKDVELRCDPISGHTALYWYRQSLGQGLEFLIYFQGNSAPDKSGLPSDRFSAERTGGSVSTLTIQRTQQEDSAVYLCASSLTGYRAFFGQGTRLTVV.